This is a list of T cell receptor beta chains from one sample in a study of blood T cell repertoires in COVID-19. This table comes from immunoSEQ multiplex PCR, and its TCRdb copy is limited to in-frame clones, with some not included. The table has over 55,000 clones, about 90% seen once. Specimen: peripheral blood. All receptors derive from a human donor in a cohort sampled during active COVID-19. The CDR3 runs from the conserved cysteine through the conserved F or W. D genes are given only for firm matches. Only part of the rows carry a size: once, few, many, or a class if the clone is expanded.

v_gene: TRBV28; abundance: NA; j_gene: TRBJ1-4; d_gene: NA; len: 15; CDR3nt: TGTGCCAGCAGTTTACCAAGGGTGGGAGGGGAAAAACTGTTTTTT; CDR3aa: CASSLPRVGGEKLFF
v_gene: TRBV27; abundance: NA; j_gene: TRBJ1-1; d_gene: NA; len: 21; CDR3nt: TGTGCCAGCACCTTTGGGGCTCTTCTTATAGCGGGACCGACTTCAGTAGAAGGAGCTTTCTTT; CDR3aa: CASTFGALLIAGPTSVEGAFF
v_gene: TRBV24-1; abundance: NA; j_gene: TRBJ1-1; d_gene: TRBD1; len: 14; CDR3nt: TGTGCCACCAGGGGGACAGGGGGGAACACTGAAGCTTTCTTT; CDR3aa: CATRGTGGNTEAFF
v_gene: TRBV9; abundance: NA; j_gene: TRBJ1-2; d_gene: TRBD1; len: 14; CDR3nt: TGTGCCAGCGGGATGGGACAGGGGGTTTCAAGCTACACCTTC; CDR3aa: CASGMGQGVSSYTF
v_gene: TRBV9; abundance: NA; j_gene: TRBJ1-1; d_gene: NA; len: 15; CDR3nt: TGTGCCAGCAGCGCCCGACAGTCCCTATCCGCTGAAGCTTTCTTT; CDR3aa: CASSARQSLSAEAFF
v_gene: TRBV10-3; abundance: NA; j_gene: TRBJ1-1; d_gene: NA; len: 14; CDR3nt: TGTGCCATCATCGGGTCGGTAGGGAACACTGAAGCTTTCTTT; CDR3aa: CAIIGSVGNTEAFF
v_gene: TRBV6-1; abundance: NA; j_gene: TRBJ2-1; d_gene: TRBD2; len: 18; CDR3nt: TGTGCCAGCAGTGAAAATCTACTAGCGGGGAGCTCCTACAATGAGCAGTTCTTC; CDR3aa: CASSENLLAGSSYNEQFF
v_gene: TRBV6-5; abundance: NA; j_gene: TRBJ1-2; d_gene: NA; len: 12; CDR3nt: TGTGCCAGCACCCTACAGGGCTATGGCTACACCTTC; CDR3aa: CASTLQGYGYTF
v_gene: TRBV27; abundance: NA; j_gene: TRBJ2-6; d_gene: TRBD1; len: 17; CDR3nt: TGTGCCAGCAGCCCAATGTTCCAGGGGGCTGGGGCCAACGTCCTGACTTTC; CDR3aa: CASSPMFQGAGANVLTF
v_gene: TRBV5-1; abundance: NA; j_gene: TRBJ1-1; d_gene: TRBD1; len: 14; CDR3nt: TGCGCCAGCAAGGGACAGGGGGCAGTCACTGAAGCTTTCTTT; CDR3aa: CASKGQGAVTEAFF
v_gene: TRBV10-2; abundance: NA; j_gene: TRBJ1-1; d_gene: NA; len: 13; CDR3nt: TGCGCCAGCAGTGAGCAGGGGAACACTGAAGCTTTCTTT; CDR3aa: CASSEQGNTEAFF
v_gene: TRBV7-2; abundance: NA; j_gene: TRBJ2-7; d_gene: TRBD2; len: 14; CDR3nt: TGTGCCAGCAGCTTACAGGGAGGGTCCTACGAGCAGTACTTC; CDR3aa: CASSLQGGSYEQYF
v_gene: TRBV29-1; abundance: NA; j_gene: TRBJ1-1; d_gene: TRBD1; len: 14; CDR3nt: TGCAGCGTTGATTTAACAGGGGGGTACACTGAAGCTTTCTTT; CDR3aa: CSVDLTGGYTEAFF
v_gene: TRBV10-3; abundance: NA; j_gene: TRBJ1-1; d_gene: TRBD1; len: 14; CDR3nt: TGTGCCATCAGTGACGACAGGGGGAACACTGAAGCTTTCTTT; CDR3aa: CAISDDRGNTEAFF
v_gene: TRBV5-6; abundance: NA; j_gene: TRBJ2-7; d_gene: TRBD2; len: 13; CDR3nt: TGTGCCAGCAGCCCCGGGACTACCTACGAGCAGTACTTC; CDR3aa: CASSPGTTYEQYF
v_gene: TRBV19; abundance: NA; j_gene: TRBJ1-5; d_gene: NA; len: 14; CDR3nt: TGTGCCAGTGGACAAGGGTTTAGCAATCAGCCCCAGCATTTT; CDR3aa: CASGQGFSNQPQHF
v_gene: TRBV6-5; abundance: NA; j_gene: TRBJ2-7; d_gene: NA; len: 15; CDR3nt: TGTGCCAGCCAAACTAAGACCCCAATAGTTTTCGAGCAGTACTTC; CDR3aa: CASQTKTPIVFEQYF
v_gene: TRBV9; abundance: NA; j_gene: TRBJ2-5; d_gene: TRBD1; len: 19; CDR3nt: TGTGCCAGCAGCCCCACCCCATTCAGACAGGGGGCGCTTGGGGAGACCCAGTACTTC; CDR3aa: CASSPTPFRQGALGETQYF
v_gene: TRBV28; abundance: once; j_gene: TRBJ2-3; d_gene: TRBD1; len: 14; CDR3nt: TGTGCCAGCAGTCGACAGGGGGTTAGGGATACGCAGTATTTT; CDR3aa: CASSRQGVRDTQYF
v_gene: TRBV30; abundance: NA; j_gene: TRBJ1-1; d_gene: NA; len: 14; CDR3nt: TGTGCCGGCCATGCGTCCGGGGTGGACACTGAAGCTTTCTTT; CDR3aa: CAGHASGVDTEAFF
v_gene: TRBV2; abundance: NA; j_gene: TRBJ1-1; d_gene: NA; len: 13; CDR3nt: TGTGCCAGCAGTGGGGCTTTCAACACTGAAGCTTTCTTT; CDR3aa: CASSGAFNTEAFF
v_gene: TRBV11-2; abundance: NA; j_gene: TRBJ1-2; d_gene: NA; len: 19; CDR3nt: TGTGCCAGCAGCTCCGGAGCAGGCGGGCATCGGTATCTTAGCTATGGCTACACCTTC; CDR3aa: CASSSGAGGHRYLSYGYTF
v_gene: TRBV27; abundance: NA; j_gene: TRBJ2-3; d_gene: NA; len: 16; CDR3nt: TGTGCCAGCAGTTTATCCTTTAAATCCAGCACAGATACGCAGTATTTT; CDR3aa: CASSLSFKSSTDTQYF
v_gene: TRBV11-2; abundance: NA; j_gene: TRBJ1-5; d_gene: NA; len: 17; CDR3nt: TGTGCCAGCAGCTTAGGGGTGCAGGGAGGTCGGTCTCAGCCCCAGCATTTT; CDR3aa: CASSLGVQGGRSQPQHF
v_gene: TRBV21-1; abundance: NA; j_gene: TRBJ2-7; d_gene: NA; len: 13; CDR3nt: TGTGCCAGCAGTGGGGCCGTCACCTACGAGCAGTACTTC; CDR3aa: CASSGAVTYEQYF
v_gene: TRBV6-5; abundance: NA; j_gene: TRBJ2-7; d_gene: NA; len: 12; CDR3nt: TGTGCCAGCAGTTACGGTAGCAACGAGCAGTACTTC; CDR3aa: CASSYGSNEQYF
v_gene: TRBV7-6; abundance: NA; j_gene: TRBJ1-3; d_gene: NA; len: 21; CDR3nt: TGTGCCAGCAGCTTATCCCCCCCAGGGGACCCTTCATTGAGCTCTGGAAACACCATATATTTT; CDR3aa: CASSLSPPGDPSLSSGNTIYF
v_gene: TRBV10-3; abundance: NA; j_gene: TRBJ2-1; d_gene: NA; len: 14; CDR3nt: TGTGCCATCAGTGGCCCAGGGACCTACAATGAGCAGTTCTTC; CDR3aa: CAISGPGTYNEQFF
v_gene: TRBV13; abundance: NA; j_gene: TRBJ2-7; d_gene: TRBD1; len: 14; CDR3nt: TGTGCCAGCAGCTCCCGGACAGGGGGGTTAGAGCAGTACTTC; CDR3aa: CASSSRTGGLEQYF
v_gene: TRBV9; abundance: few; j_gene: TRBJ1-3; d_gene: NA; len: 16; CDR3nt: TGTGCCAGCAGCACGGACATGGAGACATTGGAGAACACCATATATTTT; CDR3aa: CASSTDMETLENTIYF
v_gene: TRBV5-7; abundance: NA; j_gene: TRBJ2-7; d_gene: NA; len: 17; CDR3nt: TGTGCCAGCAGCTTGGGGACCGGTCAGGGGACCACCTACGAGCAGTACTTC; CDR3aa: CASSLGTGQGTTYEQYF
v_gene: TRBV25-1; abundance: once; j_gene: TRBJ2-7; d_gene: TRBD1; len: 13; CDR3nt: TGTGCCACCTCCCTCCGGACAGGGGGCGAGCAGTACTTC; CDR3aa: CATSLRTGGEQYF
v_gene: TRBV11-2; abundance: NA; j_gene: TRBJ2-4; d_gene: NA; len: 16; CDR3nt: TGTGCCAGCAGCTTAGGAGGAAGGGGGTCAGGTAACATTCAGTACTTC; CDR3aa: CASSLGGRGSGNIQYF
v_gene: TRBV11-2; abundance: NA; j_gene: TRBJ1-1; d_gene: TRBD1; len: 15; CDR3nt: TGTGCCAGCAGCTTAGAACAGGGGTTGAACACTGAAGCTTTCTTT; CDR3aa: CASSLEQGLNTEAFF
v_gene: TRBV13; abundance: few; j_gene: TRBJ2-1; d_gene: TRBD2; len: 16; CDR3nt: TGTGCCAGCAGCTCCCCTGGAGCTAGCGGGGACAATGAGCAGTTCTTC; CDR3aa: CASSSPGASGDNEQFF
v_gene: TRBV6-5; abundance: NA; j_gene: TRBJ2-3; d_gene: TRBD2; len: 15; CDR3nt: TGTGCCAGCACCTCGACTAGCGGGGGGGCAGATACGCAGTATTTT; CDR3aa: CASTSTSGGADTQYF
v_gene: TRBV3-1/TRBV3-2; abundance: NA; j_gene: TRBJ2-7; d_gene: NA; len: 14; CDR3nt: TGTGCCAGCAGCCAAAGTACCGGCAGGGTCGAGCAGTACTTC; CDR3aa: CASSQSTGRVEQYF
v_gene: TRBV11-2; abundance: NA; j_gene: TRBJ2-7; d_gene: TRBD2; len: 12; CDR3nt: TGTGCCAGCAGCTTGGCGGGGGATGAGCAGTACTTC; CDR3aa: CASSLAGDEQYF
v_gene: TRBV6-1; abundance: NA; j_gene: TRBJ1-2; d_gene: TRBD1; len: 14; CDR3nt: TGTGCCAGCAGTGAAAAGGACAGGGGGGATGGCTACACCTTC; CDR3aa: CASSEKDRGDGYTF
v_gene: TRBV28; abundance: once; j_gene: TRBJ2-7; d_gene: NA; len: 13; CDR3nt: TGTGCCAGCAGTGTCAGGGGTTCCTACGAGCAGTACTTC; CDR3aa: CASSVRGSYEQYF
v_gene: TRBV11-2; abundance: NA; j_gene: TRBJ2-7; d_gene: NA; len: 14; CDR3nt: TGTGCCAGCAGCTTAGATCGGACATCATTCGAGCAGTACTTC; CDR3aa: CASSLDRTSFEQYF
v_gene: TRBV14; abundance: NA; j_gene: TRBJ2-7; d_gene: NA; len: 16; CDR3nt: TGTGCCAGCAGCCAAGTTCAGGGGCTATCGGCCTACGAGCAGTACTTC; CDR3aa: CASSQVQGLSAYEQYF
v_gene: TRBV5-4; abundance: NA; j_gene: TRBJ1-5; d_gene: NA; len: 12; CDR3nt: TGTGCCAGCAGCTTGCTCGGGGAGCCCCAGCATTTT; CDR3aa: CASSLLGEPQHF
v_gene: TRBV6-5; abundance: NA; j_gene: TRBJ1-2; d_gene: NA; len: 12; CDR3nt: TGTGCCAGCAGCTGGACAGAAAATGGCTACACCTTC; CDR3aa: CASSWTENGYTF
v_gene: TRBV6-6; abundance: NA; j_gene: TRBJ2-7; d_gene: TRBD1; len: 14; CDR3nt: TGTGCCAGCACTCGGACAGGGAATCTCCACGAGCAGTACTTC; CDR3aa: CASTRTGNLHEQYF
v_gene: TRBV24-1; abundance: NA; j_gene: TRBJ1-6; d_gene: NA; len: 14; CDR3nt: TGTGCCACCAGGGAGAGCTCCTATAATTCACCCCTCCACTTT; CDR3aa: CATRESSYNSPLHF
v_gene: TRBV4-2; abundance: NA; j_gene: TRBJ2-7; d_gene: TRBD2; len: 16; CDR3nt: TGTGCCAGCAGCCAAGACCCGAAGACTAGCGGATACGAGCAGTACTTC; CDR3aa: CASSQDPKTSGYEQYF
v_gene: TRBV27; abundance: once; j_gene: TRBJ1-5; d_gene: NA; len: 16; CDR3nt: TGTGCCAGCAGTTTAGGGGCGGGGGTACGCAATCAGCCCCAGCATTTT; CDR3aa: CASSLGAGVRNQPQHF
v_gene: TRBV5-1; abundance: NA; j_gene: TRBJ2-2; d_gene: TRBD1; len: 17; CDR3nt: TGCGCCAGCAGCTTGGATGCGACAGGGGGGGATTCCGGGGAGCTGTTTTTT; CDR3aa: CASSLDATGGDSGELFF
v_gene: TRBV7-2; abundance: NA; j_gene: TRBJ2-7; d_gene: NA; len: 14; CDR3nt: TGTGCCAGCAGCTCGGACAGACACTCCTACGAGCAGTACTTC; CDR3aa: CASSSDRHSYEQYF
v_gene: TRBV5-6; abundance: NA; j_gene: TRBJ2-7; d_gene: TRBD1; len: 15; CDR3nt: TGTGCCAGCAGCTTGGCGGGACAGGGGTACCACGAGCAGTACTTC; CDR3aa: CASSLAGQGYHEQYF
v_gene: TRBV6-5; abundance: NA; j_gene: TRBJ2-7; d_gene: TRBD2; len: 15; CDR3nt: TGTGCCAGCAGTTATTCCAGCGGGGACTCCTACGAGCAGTACTTC; CDR3aa: CASSYSSGDSYEQYF
v_gene: TRBV6-8; abundance: NA; j_gene: TRBJ1-6; d_gene: NA; len: 17; CDR3nt: TGTGCCAGCAGTCAGATGACCCAGGGGTGCGGGAATTCACCCCTCCACTTT; CDR3aa: CASSQMTQGCGNSPLHF
v_gene: TRBV4-3; abundance: NA; j_gene: TRBJ2-7; d_gene: TRBD2; len: 15; CDR3nt: TGCGCCAGCAGCCTAAGCGGGGCGCCCCTACGGGAGCAGTACTTC; CDR3aa: CASSLSGAPLREQYF
v_gene: TRBV7-6; abundance: NA; j_gene: TRBJ1-1; d_gene: NA; len: 15; CDR3nt: TGTGCCAGCAGCTTAGTAAGCGGGGCGACGACTGAAGCTTTCTTT; CDR3aa: CASSLVSGATTEAFF
v_gene: TRBV19; abundance: NA; j_gene: TRBJ1-1; d_gene: NA; len: 15; CDR3nt: TGTGCCACCTCTATAGGGAGGGTGCCGAACACTGAAGCTTTCTTT; CDR3aa: CATSIGRVPNTEAFF
v_gene: TRBV9; abundance: NA; j_gene: TRBJ2-7; d_gene: NA; len: 14; CDR3nt: TGTGCCAGCAGCGTAACAGGGTACTCCTACGAGCAGTACTTC; CDR3aa: CASSVTGYSYEQYF